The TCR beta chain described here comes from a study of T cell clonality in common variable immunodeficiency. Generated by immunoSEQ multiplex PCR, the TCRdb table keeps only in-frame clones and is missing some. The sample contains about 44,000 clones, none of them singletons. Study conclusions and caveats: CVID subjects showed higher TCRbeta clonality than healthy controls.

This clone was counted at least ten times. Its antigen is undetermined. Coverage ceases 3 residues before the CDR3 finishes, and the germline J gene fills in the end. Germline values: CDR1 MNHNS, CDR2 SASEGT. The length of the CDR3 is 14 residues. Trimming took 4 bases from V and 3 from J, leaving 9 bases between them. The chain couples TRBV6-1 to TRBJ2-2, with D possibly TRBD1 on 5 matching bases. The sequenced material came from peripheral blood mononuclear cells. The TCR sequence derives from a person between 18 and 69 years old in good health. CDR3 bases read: TGTGCCAGCAGTGGAGGCAGGGACACCGGGGAG. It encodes CASSGGRDTGE. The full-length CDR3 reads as CASSGGRDTGELFF.